This passage covers 32 T cell receptor beta chains from one sample sequenced in a study of response to subunit inactivated influenza vaccine (dated by TCRdb to the late 2010s). Library generation was performed with RT-PCR. Instrument on record: Illumina HiSeq 2500. TCRdb trimmed the raw reads at Q25, called clones with MiXCR and kept productive beta chains. Each CDR3 protein gets just one entry, which takes the most common genes and DNA from the rows behind it. The sample table lists about 540,000 distinct CDR3 sequences, around 25% of them with a count of one. The top ten clones comprise approximately 2.9% of the sample. These same data were also listed under a study on T cells expressing NK-cell markers. As noted in the second study: The TCR beta cDNA libraries were made using 5'RACE template switching, a step that added both a universal primer site and unique molecular identifiers.

The material was CD4+ T cells sorted from PBMCs, obtained about 11 days after vaccination. Receptor source: a man aged 45-60 years who received an inactivated influenza vaccine. Donor details come from another sample of the same person, matched by shared clones.

The rearrangement uses TRBV24-1 and TRBJ2-1; weak D call: TRBD2 (7 bases). V was trimmed by 5 bases and J by 14 bases, leaving 21 bases between them. This CDR3 spans 14 amino acids. Germline V gene data show CDR1 as KGHDR and CDR2 as SFDVKD. CDR3 DNA sequence: TGTGCCACCAGTGTAGGGGGGGGCTGGGTAATGAAGTTCTTC. This sequence encodes CATSVGGGWVMKFF.

This clonotype was seen a few times. The chain joins TRBV5-5 to TRBJ2-7; D is unresolved. This CDR3 spans 15 amino acids. Trimming cost V 0 bases and J 1 base, with 11 bases left between them. Germline CDR1 is SGHKS and CDR2 is YYEKEE (reference sequence). The CDR3 sequence: CASSLGAGVSYEQYF. The CDR3 DNA reads as TGTGCCAGCAGCTTGGGGGCAGGTGTTTCCTACGAGCAGTACTTC.

The V and J genes are TRBV7-2 and TRBJ2-5; 8 bases align to TRBD2. J lost 6 bases, V lost 5 bases, and 8 bases had no gene match. The CDR3 runs 14 residues. Per the germline V gene, CDR1 is SGHTA and CDR2 is FQGNSA. CDR3 protein: CASSAGAGEKTQYF. The CDR3 DNA reads TGTGCCAGCAGCGCTGGAGCGGGAGAAAAGACCCAGTACTTC.

This clonotype showed up many times. The chain carries TRBV18 and TRBJ2-2; D unclear. The CDR3 extends over 14 amino acids. Per germline, CDR1 KGHSH and CDR2 LQKENI. Trimming shortened V by 2 bases and J by 0 bases, and 4 bases separated the two germline ends. CDR3 amino acids: CASSPKANTGELFF. The DNA of the CDR3 is TGTGCCAGCTCACCAAAAGCGAACACCGGGGAGCTGTTTTTT.

This sequence joins TRBV10-3 and TRBJ2-1; 14 bases agree with TRBD2. This CDR3 is 18 amino acids long. After removal of 4 bases from V and 0 bases from J, the junction contained 5 bases not matched to a gene. Per the germline V gene, CDR1 is ENHRY and CDR2 is SYGVKD. Here the CDR3 DNA reads TGTGCCATCAGTGGGGGACTAGCGGGGGACTTCTCCTACAATGAGCAGTTCTTC. This encodes CAISGGLAGDFSYNEQFF.

The chain recombines TRBV6-6 with TRBJ1-5; D not certain. In germline, CDR1 is MNHNY, CDR2 SVGAGI (reference sequence). The V and J ends lost 7 bases and 7 bases respectively, with 14 bases between them. This CDR3 has 13 amino acids. CDR3 loop: CASKDRREQPQHF. The CDR3, as DNA: TGTGCCAGCAAAGACCGCCGAGAGCAGCCCCAGCATTTT.

This clonotype was detected only a few times. J is TRBJ2-4 and V is TRBV28; D gene unclear. Germline lookup yields CDR1 MDHEN and CDR2 SYDVKM. Trimming shortened V by 6 bases and J by 0 bases, and 12 bases separated the two germline ends. CDR3 size: 15 residues. The CDR3 region has the DNA TGTGCCAGCAGCCTAATCAGGCTAGCCAAAAACATTCAGTACTTC. It yields the protein CASSLIRLAKNIQYF.

The chain employs TRBV27 and TRBJ2-1; TRBD2 aligns across 11 bases. The junction had 22 bases not matched to a gene; V was cut back by 5 bases and J by 7 bases. The germline gives CDR1 MNHEY, CDR2 SMNVEV (reference sequence). The CDR3 extends over 20 amino acids. CDR3 bases: TGTGCCAGCAGTCTGAGGCCCGTTAAAATAGCGGGAGGGCGGGGGAATGAGCAGTTCTTC. It specifies CASSLRPVKIAGGRGNEQFF.

V usage is TRBV20-1 and J usage is TRBJ2-1, with 10 bases identical to TRBD2. Per the germline V gene, CDR1 is DFQATT and CDR2 is SNEGSKA (reference sequence). V lost 6 bases and J lost 9; bases outside the gene matches: 14. The CDR3 runs 15 residues. The CDR3 is CSARDSVSGRSEQFF. CDR3 sequence (DNA): TGCAGTGCCAGGGATTCGGTTAGCGGGAGGTCTGAGCAGTTCTTC.

This clonotype has more than one count but fewer than ten. The chain recombines TRBV20-1 with TRBJ2-3; D call uncertain. Trimming took 3 bases from V and 6 from J, leaving 10 bases between them. The CDR3 has 12 residues. Germline-derived CDR1 and CDR2 are DFQATT and SNEGSKA (reference sequence). The CDR3 sequence: CSARLADDTQYF. The CDR3, as DNA: TGCAGTGCTAGGCTTGCCGATGATACGCAGTATTTT.

The genes are TRBV24-1 and TRBJ2-2; 7 bases match TRBD1. Germline lookup yields CDR1 KGHDR and CDR2 SFDVKD. This CDR3 has 15 amino acids. The V gene end was trimmed by 5 bases and the J gene end by 6 bases; junction bases not matched to a gene: 8. The CDR3 here is CATSGQGYEAGELFF. For the CDR3, the DNA is TGTGCCACCAGTGGACAGGGTTACGAGGCCGGGGAGCTGTTTTTT.

This clonotype showed up just a few times. The CDR3 DNA reads as TGCGCCAGCAGTTATAGCGGGCATAACACCGGGGAGCTGTTTTTT. Protein: CASSYSGHNTGELFF. The chain links TRBV5-1 to TRBJ2-2; 7 positions match TRBD2. The germline V gene has CDR1 SGHRS and CDR2 YFSETQ. CDR3 size: 15 residues. The junction had 6 bases not matched to a gene; V was cut back by 5 bases and J by 2 bases.

Only a few counts were recorded for this clonotype. The V and J genes are TRBV12-3 or TRBV12-4 and TRBJ2-1; 8 bases match TRBD1. This CDR3 has 18 residues. V trimming: 6 bases; J trimming: 2 bases; junction bases outside the gene matches: 15. The CDR3 sequence is CASRTILGTGLTYNEQFF. CDR3 sequence (DNA): TGTGCCAGCAGGACGATACTTGGGACAGGCCTTACCTACAATGAGCAGTTCTTC.

The rearrangement joins TRBV6-2 or TRBV6-3 to TRBJ1-5; D possibly corresponds to TRBD1 (5 bases). This CDR3 is 16 amino acids long. The germline V and J ends were trimmed by 10 bases and 5 bases, with 24 bases remaining between them. Germline V CDR1 and CDR2: MNHEY, SVGEGT. CDR3 region: CATLLGRGLMHQPQHF. The CDR3, as DNA: TGTGCCACCCTGCTCGGGAGGGGACTAATGCATCAGCCCCAGCATTTT.

The chain employs TRBV29-1 and TRBJ1-2; the D gene is possibly TRBD1 (5 bases). The germline CDR1 and CDR2 sequences are SQVTM and ANQGSEA. The CDR3 totals 12 residues. V was clipped by 7 bases and J by 4 bases, with 13 bases between them. The CDR3 bases are TGCAGCGACTCCCAGGGCGGCTATGGCTACACCTTC. This encodes CSDSQGGYGYTF.

CDR3 region: CSARGTSEKSSYNEQFF. The CDR3 DNA is TGCAGTGCTAGAGGTACTAGCGAAAAGAGCTCCTACAATGAGCAGTTCTTC. This sequence joins TRBV20-1 and TRBJ2-1; TRBD2 matches 7 bases. The J segment lost 0 bases and the V segment lost 1 base, leaving 9 bases of the junction unmatched. The CDR3 is 17 amino acids. Per the germline V gene, CDR1 is DFQATT and CDR2 is SNEGSKA (reference sequence).

The chain has TRBV7-9 and TRBJ2-1; 8 bases are shared with TRBD2. J was trimmed by 7 bases and V by 4 bases; bases with no gene match: 12. Per germline, CDR1 SEHNR and CDR2 FQNEAQ (reference sequence). The CDR3 is 16 amino acids. This chain's CDR3 is CASSSPGGGYGNEQFF. CDR3 DNA sequence: TGTGCCAGCAGCTCCCCTGGCGGGGGGTATGGGAATGAGCAGTTCTTC.

The genes are TRBV6-2 or TRBV6-3 and TRBJ2-7; weak D call: TRBD1 (5 bases). CDR3 length: 15 residues. The germline V and J ends were trimmed by 6 bases and 1 base, with 16 bases remaining between them. In germline, CDR1 is MNHEY, CDR2 SVGEGT. This CDR3 reads CASRARTQWSYEQYF. The CDR3 bases are TGTGCCAGCAGGGCGAGGACACAATGGTCCTACGAGCAGTACTTC.

The chain recombines TRBV28 with TRBJ1-2, with 7 bases aligning to TRBD1. This CDR3 has 15 amino acids. V lost 2 bases and J lost 8; bases outside the gene matches: 11. Germline V CDR1 and CDR2: MDHEN, SYDVKM. The CDR3 protein is CASSLNWQGVSGYTF. The CDR3 coding sequence is TGTGCCAGCAGTTTAAACTGGCAGGGGGTTTCGGGCTACACCTTC.

V is TRBV5-1 and J is TRBJ2-5; D is unclear. This CDR3 region has 15 residues. Germline V CDR1 and CDR2: SGHRS, YFSETQ. Trimming removed 7 bases at V and 0 bases at J, with 16 bases between. CDR3 in DNA: TGCGCCAGCGGTTGGTCGGATCGGTACCAAGAGACCCAGTACTTC. This encodes CASGWSDRYQETQYF.

This clonotype was detected a few times. The V and J genes are TRBV7-2 and TRBJ2-1, with 9 bases fitting TRBD2. The junction had 5 bases not matched to a gene; V was cut back by 4 bases and J by 7 bases. The CDR3 totals 14 residues. Germline V CDR1 and CDR2: SGHTA, FQGNSA. CDR3 coding DNA: TGTGCCAGCAGCTCTAGCGGGATGTTTAATGAGCAGTTCTTC. Amino acids: CASSSSGMFNEQFF.

The chain recombines TRBV7-8 with TRBJ1-6; 9 bases align to TRBD1. CDR3 length: 16 amino acids. After removal of 10 bases from V and 11 bases from J, the junction contained 18 bases not matched to a gene. Germline loops: CDR1 SGHVS, CDR2 FQNEAQ. CDR3 sequence: CATSRDRVASSAPLHF. CDR3 nucleotides: TGTGCCACTTCCCGGGACAGGGTTGCGTCCTCTGCACCCCTCCACTTT.

V and J are TRBV27 and TRBJ1-5, with unresolved D. CDR1 and CDR2 (germline): MNHEY, SMNVEV (reference sequence). The V end was cut by 2 bases, the J end by 6 bases, with 11 bases between. This CDR3 region has 14 residues. DNA for the CDR3: TGTGCCAGCAGTTTAGGACGGGTCGGTCAGCCCCAGCATTTT. Translating it yields CASSLGRVGQPQHF.

V and J are TRBV11-2 and TRBJ2-2; D possibly matches TRBD1 or TRBD2 (5 bases each). The CDR3 runs 15 residues. V lost 4 bases and J lost 7, with 16 bases in between. Germline V gene lookup returns CDR1 SGHAT and CDR2 FQNNGV. For the CDR3, the DNA is TGTGCCAGCAGCTACCACAGGAGGATATACGGGGAGCTGTTTTTT. It yields the protein CASSYHRRIYGELFF.

The sample holds a few counts of this clonotype. The chain employs TRBV20-1 and TRBJ2-5; D not resolved. The germline V gene has CDR1 DFQATT and CDR2 SNEGSKA (reference sequence). This CDR3 has 10 amino acids. The V end was cut by 6 bases, the J end by 0 bases, with 2 bases between. As DNA, the CDR3 is TGCAGTGCCCACCAAGAGACCCAGTACTTC. Translating gives CSAHQETQYF.

The genes are TRBV20-1 and TRBJ2-1; a weak D match, TRBD2 (5 bases). The CDR3 is 15 amino acids. Between the trimmed V and J ends, which lost 3 bases and 0 bases, there was a span of 12 bases. Per the germline V gene, CDR1 is DFQATT and CDR2 is SNEGSKA (reference sequence). CDR3 loop: CSASDYRRSYNEQFF. The DNA of the CDR3 is TGCAGTGCTAGTGACTACCGACGCTCCTACAATGAGCAGTTCTTC.

This clonotype was counted a few times. This chain joins TRBV9 and TRBJ2-1; D gene unclear. The V gene's germline CDR1 is SGDLS and CDR2 YYNGEE. This CDR3 comprises 12 residues. V lost 3 bases to trimming and J lost 9 bases, with 10 bases between them. This chain's CDR3 is CASSDRNLEQFF. As DNA, the CDR3 is TGTGCCAGCAGCGATCGGAATCTTGAGCAGTTCTTC.

The chain employs TRBV24-1 and TRBJ2-3; maybe TRBD1 (5 bases). The CDR3 is 14 amino acids. The V end lost 7 bases, the J end lost 2 bases, and 12 bases lay between the germline ends. Germline-derived CDR1 and CDR2 are KGHDR and SFDVKD. CDR3 bases: TGTGCCACCAGGGACACTCGAGCCACAGATACGCAGTATTTT. Protein: CATRDTRATDTQYF.

This clonotype was detected many times. The V and J genes are TRBV12-3 or TRBV12-4 and TRBJ1-2, with D possibly TRBD1 on 5 matching bases. This CDR3 has 13 residues. The V end was cut by 3 bases, the J end by 2 bases, with 7 bases between. DNA for the CDR3: TGTGCCAGCAGTTTGCGGGGGAACTATGGCTACACCTTC. Its translation: CASSLRGNYGYTF.

This clonotype has only a few counts. The rearrangement joins TRBV4-2 to TRBJ2-3; a weak D match, TRBD1 (6 bases). V was clipped by 4 bases and J by 0 bases, with 14 bases between them. The CDR3 contains 16 residues. Germline CDR1 is LGHNA and CDR2 is YNFKEQ. DNA of the CDR3: TGTGCCAGCAGCCCTGGACAGTTCGTAAGCACAGATACGCAGTATTTT. Translation: CASSPGQFVSTDTQYF.

This clonotype has a handful of counts. The rearrangement joins TRBV29-1 to TRBJ2-1, with D unclear. Germline V gene lookup returns CDR1 SQVTM and CDR2 ANQGSEA. This CDR3 region has 13 residues. V lost 7 bases to trimming and J lost 1 base, with 11 bases between them. In DNA, the CDR3 is TGCAGCGCGATACAATTTTCCTACAATGAGCAGTTCTTC. It translates to CSAIQFSYNEQFF.

This clonotype appeared once. The chain combines TRBV2 with TRBJ2-7, with D perhaps given as TRBD1 or TRBD2 (5 bases each). This CDR3 spans 15 amino acids. Trimming stripped 2 bases from V and 2 bases from J, with 13 bases between. The V gene's germline CDR1 is SNHLY and CDR2 FYNNEI. The CDR3 DNA is TGTGCCAGCAGTGAAAGGGACGGGTTCGCCTACGAGCAGTACTTC. Its protein product is CASSERDGFAYEQYF.